The subject of this entry is one T cell receptor beta chain. These data belong to a study of blood T cells in healthy people across ages. CDR1 and CDR2 from the germline V gene are SGHDN and FVKESK. The CDR3 is 16 residues long. The junction had 4 bases not matched to a gene; V was cut back by 0 bases and J by 1 base. Ranging in age from about 6 to 90, the donors were healthy Caucasian individuals from Russia. With a J-beta primer mix and a sample-barcoded 5' primer, a second PCR ran roughly 6 to 11 cycles. Via MiXCR, TCRdb re-called the 5' RACE reads, giving one row per CDR3 protein. The data show hundreds of thousands of distinct CDR3 sequences, roughly 30% seen once.

The rearrangement links TRBV14 to TRBJ2-3; 7 bases are a match to TRBD2. The receptor was isolated from a woman of 80 years or more in good health. Sequencing was performed on blood. The chain's CDR3 is CASSQDWAGGTDTQYF. The DNA of the CDR3 is TGTGCCAGCAGCCAAGACTGGGCGGGGGGCACAGATACGCAGTATTTT.